The 27 T cell receptor beta chains below were found in one sample sequenced in a study of shared clonotypes between healthy human individuals. Sequenced by immunoSEQ multiplex PCR; TCRdb stores in-frame clones only, minus some. This sample has fewer than 500,000 clones, with over 75% found just once. The source material was PBMCs. The receptor set was obtained from a woman in her thirties or forties in good health. Some clones in this sample may be carry-over from other donors' samples.

In this sample, this clone turned up a few times. At one end the junction does not follow the germline gene, possibly because of a read error. This sequence joins TRBV7-7 and TRBJ2-3, with D tentatively TRBD1 or TRBD2 (7 bases each). The CDR3 covers 15 residues. Germline CDR1 reads SSHAT; CDR2 reads FNYEAQ (reference sequence). CDR3 sequence: CASSPQGGKGDTQYF. The CDR3, as DNA: TGTGCTAGCAGCCCCCAGGGGGGGAAAGGGGATACGCAGTATTTT.

This chain joins TRBV5-1 and TRBJ1-2, with a tentative D call TRBD1 (6 bases). Germline lookup yields CDR1 SGHRS and CDR2 YFSETQ. This CDR3 is 16 amino acids long. Deletions cut 0 bases from V and 3 bases from J, with 15 bases between. CDR3 in amino acids: CASSLEAGGADYGYTF. CDR3 DNA sequence: TGCGCCAGCAGCTTGGAGGCTGGGGGCGCGGACTATGGCTACACCTTC.

Concerning this clone: This CDR3 is also generated by other DNA sequences in the sample. The chain recombines TRBV5-4 with TRBJ2-7, with 9 nucleotides matching TRBD1. CDR3 length: 14 residues. In germline, CDR1 is SGHNT, CDR2 YYREEE (reference sequence). V trimming: 4 bases; J trimming: 1 base; junction bases outside the gene matches: 3. CDR3 sequence (DNA): TGTGCCAGCAGCCGTGACAGGGGGTCCTACGAGCAGTACTTC. It specifies CASSRDRGSYEQYF.

The CDR3 region has the DNA TGCGCCAGCACTACCGGGACAGGGGGTTCCGGGGAGCTGTTTTTT. It specifies CASTTGTGGSGELFF. The chain is built from TRBV23-1 and TRBJ2-2; 11 bases align to TRBD1. TRBV23-1 is designated an ORF whose function remains uncertain. The junction had 7 bases not matched to a gene; V was cut back by 7 bases and J by 6 bases. The CDR3 covers 15 residues.

This clone was observed once. The chain has TRBV15 and TRBJ2-2; no reliable D call. Germline values: CDR1 LNHNV, CDR2 YYDKDF (reference sequence). Trimming took off 8 bases at V and 5 bases at J, with 12 bases between the two ends. This CDR3 has 13 residues. CDR3 sequence (DNA): TGTGCCACCTCGGCGAGGTTTACCGGGGAGCTGTTTTTT. Protein: CATSARFTGELFF.

J is TRBJ1-1 and V is TRBV7-8; unclear D gene. The germline gives CDR1 SGHVS, CDR2 FQNEAQ. The CDR3 contains 15 residues. V lost 5 bases and J lost 1, with 14 bases in between. CDR3 loop: CASSKGFGQNTEAFF. CDR3 nucleotides: TGTGCCAGCAGCAAAGGGTTCGGGCAGAACACTGAAGCTTTCTTT.

This clone was observed a single time. Here the CDR3 reads CASRQGQGLDYGYTF. The DNA of the CDR3 is TGTGCCAGCAGGCAGGGACAGGGATTGGACTATGGCTACACCTTC. The gene calls are TRBV27 and TRBJ1-2, with 9 bases lining up with TRBD1. The V gene end was trimmed by 6 bases and the J gene end by 3 bases; junction bases not matched to a gene: 8. From germline, CDR1 is MNHEY and CDR2 SMNVEV (reference sequence). The CDR3 has 15 amino acids.

The V and J genes are TRBV4-1 and TRBJ2-7; 10 positions match TRBD2. Trimming at V came to 1 base and at J to 0 bases, leaving 6 bases not matched to a gene. Germline assignment: CDR1 MGHRA and CDR2 YSYEKL. The CDR3 totals 17 residues. The CDR3 sequence is CASSQGRRTSGSYEQYF. DNA of the CDR3: TGCGCCAGCAGCCAAGGGCGAAGGACTAGCGGCTCCTACGAGCAGTACTTC.

The chain couples TRBV7-2 to TRBJ2-5; TRBD2 aligns across 13 bases. CDR3 length: 16 residues. With V trimmed by 5 bases and J by 1 base, 4 bases remained unmatched. Per germline, CDR1 SGHTA and CDR2 FQGNSA. CDR3 amino acids: CASSPRTSGSQETQYF. In DNA form, the CDR3 reads TGTGCCAGCAGCCCCCGGACTAGCGGGAGCCAAGAGACCCAGTACTTC.

This clone appeared a single time. This sequence joins TRBV10-1 and TRBJ2-5, with 7 nucleotides matching TRBD2. The length of the CDR3 is 13 residues. Trimming removed 0 bases from V and 11 bases from J; junction bases left unmatched: 6. Germline CDR1 WNHNN, CDR2 SYGVQD (reference sequence). The CDR3 here is CASSESGRAKQYF. CDR3 coding DNA: TGCGCCAGCAGTGAGTCGGGGAGGGCGAAGCAGTACTTC.

The rearrangement uses TRBV6-5 and TRBJ2-3; no definite D call. The CDR3 length is 12 residues. CDR1 is MNHEY, CDR2 SVGAGI, per germline. Deletions cut 0 bases from V and 6 bases from J, with 4 bases between. CDR3 sequence: CASSYSMDTQYF. As DNA, the CDR3 is TGTGCCAGCAGTTACTCGATGGATACGCAGTATTTT.

V is TRBV9 and J is TRBJ2-2; 9 bases are a match to TRBD2. This CDR3 spans 16 amino acids. Germline lookup yields CDR1 SGDLS and CDR2 YYNGEE. Trimming took 2 bases from V and 1 from J; bases not matched to a gene: 3. The CDR3 sequence: CASSVELAGNTGELFF. The CDR3 DNA follows: TGTGCCAGCAGCGTTGAACTAGCGGGGAACACCGGGGAGCTGTTTTTT.

This chain uses TRBV4-1 with TRBJ2-5; D possibly corresponds to TRBD2 (6 bases). Trimming removed 0 bases at V and 5 bases at J, with 13 bases between. The germline CDR1 and CDR2 sequences are MGHRA and YSYEKL. The CDR3 has 15 residues. The CDR3 region has the DNA TGCGCCAGCAGCCAAGAACGGGGGAGAGTCGAGACCCAGTACTTC. The encoded protein is CASSQERGRVETQYF.

This clone was detected once. CDR3 protein: CASSLGRTSPNEQFF. The CDR3 nucleotides read TGTGCCAGCAGCTTAGGTCGGACTAGCCCGAATGAGCAGTTCTTC. The chain combines TRBV13 with TRBJ2-1; 8 positions match TRBD2. Losses at the gene ends were 0 bases for V and 7 bases for J; bases not matched to a gene: 5. Germline V CDR1 and CDR2: PRHDT, FYEKMQ (reference sequence). This CDR3 region has 15 residues.

The V gene is TRBV5-1, the J gene TRBJ1-4, with 8 bases matching TRBD1. V lost 5 bases and J lost 0; bases outside the gene matches: 6. Looked up from germline, CDR1 is SGHRS and CDR2 is YFSETQ. The CDR3 is 16 residues long. The DNA for the CDR3 is TGCGCCAGCAGGGAACAGGGGGGCGCAACTAATGAAAAACTGTTTTTT. This codes for CASREQGGATNEKLFF.

V and J are TRBV4-1 and TRBJ2-7, with D perhaps matching TRBD1 (6 bases). Germline V CDR1 and CDR2: MGHRA, YSYEKL. Trimming shortened V by 2 bases and J by 4 bases, and 21 bases separated the two germline ends. The length of the CDR3 is 17 residues. For the CDR3, the DNA is TGCGCCAGCAGCCAAAATGCGATTGTAGGGGGTTCGTACGAGCAGTACTTC. This sequence encodes CASSQNAIVGGSYEQYF.

V usage is TRBV28 and J usage is TRBJ1-4, with D possibly matching TRBD1 (6 bases). Germline V gene lookup returns CDR1 MDHEN and CDR2 SYDVKM. V was pared by 5 bases and J by 4 bases, with 14 bases between. The CDR3 covers 15 residues. The CDR3 sequence is CASSPSRGLNEKLFF. The DNA of the CDR3 is TGTGCCAGCAGTCCCTCCCGGGGGCTTAATGAAAAACTGTTTTTT.

This chain connects TRBV7-9 to TRBJ2-3, with D tentatively TRBD2 (5 bases). Germline V gene data show CDR1 as SEHNR and CDR2 as FQNEAQ (reference sequence). Trimming shortened V by 1 base and J by 2 bases, and 13 bases separated the two germline ends. The CDR3 is 16 residues long. This CDR3 is CASSLVLAGYTDTQYF. In nucleotides, the CDR3 is TGTGCCAGCAGCTTAGTTTTGGCGGGTTACACAGATACGCAGTATTTT.

The chain combines TRBV10-3 with TRBJ2-3; 9 positions match TRBD2. Losses at the gene ends were 5 bases for V and 2 bases for J; bases not matched to a gene: 8. The CDR3 is made up of 16 amino acids. Germline V CDR1 and CDR2: ENHRY, SYGVKD. The CDR3 loop is CAISSLLAGATDTQYF. The CDR3 bases are TGTGCCATCAGTAGCTTATTAGCGGGAGCCACAGATACGCAGTATTTT.

The chain is built from TRBV21-1 and TRBJ2-1; the table names TRBD1, a call not compared with the DNA. TRBV21-1 is a pseudogene locus. The CDR3 extends over 17 amino acids. The CDR3 sequence: CASSTGQGKGSYNEQFF. Here the CDR3 DNA reads TGTGCCAGCAGCACAGGACAGGGGAAGGGGTCCTACAATGAGCAGTTCTTC.

In DNA, the CDR3 is TGCAGCGTGGGGCGCGGACTAGCTGGGGGCGAGCAGTACTTC. Its protein is CSVGRGLAGGEQYF. The chain uses TRBV29-1 and TRBJ2-7, with 8 bases lining up with TRBD2. V lost 6 bases to trimming and J lost 6 bases; unmatched junction nucleotides: 13. The germline V gene encodes CDR1 SQVTM and CDR2 ANQGSEA. This CDR3 has 14 residues.

The chain couples TRBV18 to TRBJ2-3; TRBD1 aligns across 11 bases. Germline loops: CDR1 KGHSH, CDR2 LQKENI. With 3 bases clipped from V and 6 bases from J, the junction kept 8 bases outside the gene matches. This CDR3 has 16 amino acids. The CDR3 DNA is TGTGCCAGCTCACCTCGGACAGGGGGCGCGGACGATACGCAGTATTTT. It translates to CASSPRTGGADDTQYF.

Comment on this clone: The identical CDR3 is also encoded by other nucleotide sequences in the sample. V gene TRBV5-1 combines with J gene TRBJ2-3; no clear D. The germline gives CDR1 SGHRS, CDR2 YFSETQ. This CDR3 region has 11 residues. Between the trimmed V and J ends, which lost 5 bases and 3 bases, there was a span of 4 bases. The CDR3 loop reads CASSLTDTQYF. In nucleotides, the CDR3 is TGCGCCAGCAGTTTAACAGATACGCAGTATTTT.

The chain has TRBV7-2 and TRBJ2-5; 11 bases are shared with TRBD1. The CDR3 covers 15 residues. V dropped 5 bases and J dropped 1; count of bases not matched to a gene: 3. The V gene's germline CDR1 is SGHTA and CDR2 FQGNSA. The CDR3 spells CASSQDRGPQETQYF. CDR3 sequence (DNA): TGTGCCAGCAGCCAGGACAGGGGGCCCCAAGAGACCCAGTACTTC.

The CDR3 loop is CASSPPSRPDTQYF. Written as DNA, the CDR3 is TGTGCCAGCTCACCACCTAGCAGGCCAGATACGCAGTATTTT. This rearrangement joins TRBV18 to TRBJ2-3; D remains unclear. The V gene lost 0 bases and the J gene lost 4 bases, with 8 bases spanning the gap. Germline V gene data show CDR1 as KGHSH and CDR2 as LQKENI. This CDR3 is 14 amino acids long. The whole variable domain, filled in from reference TRBV18 and TRBJ2-3, reads NAGVMQNPRHLVRRRGQEARLRCSPMKGHSHVYWYRQLPEEGLKFMVYLQKENIIDESGMPKERFSAEFPKEGPSILRIQQVVRGDSAAYFCASSPPSRPDTQYFGPGTRLTVL.

The J gene is TRBJ1-2, the V gene TRBV5-1, with D tentatively TRBD1 (5 bases). CDR3 size: 14 residues. Germline V gene data show CDR1 as SGHRS and CDR2 as YFSETQ. V lost 4 bases and J lost 4, with 14 bases in between. The CDR3 here is CASSQDGTGYGYTF. The CDR3 DNA is TGCGCCAGCAGCCAGGACGGGACCGGCTATGGCTACACCTTC.

CDR3: CASSPPGREAFF. CDR3 DNA: TGTGCCAGCAGCCCCCCGGGGAGGGAAGCTTTCTTT. V usage is TRBV7-9 and J usage is TRBJ1-1; D gene unclear. Germline CDR1 SEHNR, CDR2 FQNEAQ (reference sequence). Trimming shortened V by 5 bases and J by 8 bases, and 12 bases separated the two germline ends. This CDR3 comprises 12 residues.